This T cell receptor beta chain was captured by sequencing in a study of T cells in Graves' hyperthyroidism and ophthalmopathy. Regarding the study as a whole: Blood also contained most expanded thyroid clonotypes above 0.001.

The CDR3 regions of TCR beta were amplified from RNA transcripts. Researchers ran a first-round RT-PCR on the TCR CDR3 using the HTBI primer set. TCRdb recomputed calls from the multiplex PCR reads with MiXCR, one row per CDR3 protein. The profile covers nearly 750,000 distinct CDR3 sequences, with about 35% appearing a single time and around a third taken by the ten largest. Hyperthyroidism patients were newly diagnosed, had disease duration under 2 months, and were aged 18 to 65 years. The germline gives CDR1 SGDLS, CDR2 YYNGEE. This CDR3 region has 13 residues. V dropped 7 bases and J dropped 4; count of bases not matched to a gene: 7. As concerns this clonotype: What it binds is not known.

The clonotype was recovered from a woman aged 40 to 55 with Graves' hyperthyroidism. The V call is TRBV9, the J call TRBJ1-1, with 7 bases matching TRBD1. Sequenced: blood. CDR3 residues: CASGGQRGTEAFF. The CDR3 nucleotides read TGTGCCAGCGGGGGACAGCGCGGCACTGAAGCTTTCTTT. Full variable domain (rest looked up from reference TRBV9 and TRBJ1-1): DSGVTQTPKHLITATGQRVTLRCSPRSGDLSVYWYQQSLDQGLQFLIQYYNGEERAKGNILERFSAQQFPDLHSELNLSSLELGDSALYFCASGGQRGTEAFFGQGTRLTVV.